The 4 T cell receptor beta chains presented below share a single source sample, sequenced in a study of OX40 agonist ivuxolimab in advanced cancers. Here immunoSEQ multiplex PCR was the method, and the copy in TCRdb shows in-frame clones only, minus some. Of fewer than 75,000 clones listed, about 85% are singletons. The sequenced sample was CD4+ or CD8+ T cells sorted from blood, obtained in a trial of the OX40 agonist ivuxolimab. These receptors all come from an adult with an advanced solid tumor such as melanoma, head and neck, liver or kidney cancer.

The chain has TRBV5-4 and TRBJ2-5, with 9 bases aligning to TRBD2. The CDR3 sequence is 16 residues long. CDR1 SGHNT and CDR2 YYREEE come from the germline V gene (reference sequence). The V and J ends lost 3 bases and 5 bases, in that order; junction bases with no gene match: 11. CDR3: CASSSRVAGDRETQYF. In DNA, the CDR3 is TGTGCCAGCAGCTCACGAGTAGCGGGAGACAGGGAGACCCAGTACTTC.

The genes are TRBV28 and TRBJ2-1, with 8 bases fitting TRBD2. The germline gives CDR1 MDHEN, CDR2 SYDVKM. The trim removed 7 bases at V and 7 bases at J, leaving 9 bases unmatched. The CDR3 covers 14 residues. The chain's CDR3 is CASTTAAGGNEQFF. In nucleotides, the CDR3 is TGTGCCAGCACAACCGCGGCGGGAGGAAATGAGCAGTTCTTC.

This chain joins TRBV28 and TRBJ2-2; TRBD2 agrees at 15 bases. V gave up 6 bases and J gave up 1 base; unmatched junction bases: 3. CDR1 MDHEN and CDR2 SYDVKM come from the germline V gene. The CDR3 covers 17 residues. This CDR3 reads CASRGLAGGLNTGELFF. In DNA, the CDR3 is TGTGCCAGCAGGGGACTAGCGGGAGGTTTGAACACCGGGGAGCTGTTTTTT.

This chain joins TRBV15 and TRBJ1-2; unclear D gene. The V end lost 0 bases, the J end lost 5 bases, and 7 bases lay between the germline ends. The CDR3 has 13 residues. Germline CDR1 is LNHNV and CDR2 is YYDKDF (reference sequence). CDR3 sequence reads: CATSRDRDYGYTF. The CDR3 region has the DNA TGTGCCACCAGCAGAGACCGGGATTATGGCTACACCTTC.